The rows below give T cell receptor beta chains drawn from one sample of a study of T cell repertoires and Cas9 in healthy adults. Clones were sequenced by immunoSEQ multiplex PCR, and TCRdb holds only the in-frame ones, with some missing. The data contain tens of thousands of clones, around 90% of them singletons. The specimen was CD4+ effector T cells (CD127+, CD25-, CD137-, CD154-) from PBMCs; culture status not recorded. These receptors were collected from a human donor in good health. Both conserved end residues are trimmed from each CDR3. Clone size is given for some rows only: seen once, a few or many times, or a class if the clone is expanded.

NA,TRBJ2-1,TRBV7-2,ASSFTGGNEQF
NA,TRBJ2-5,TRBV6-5,ASSYSIGPPETQY
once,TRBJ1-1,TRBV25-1,ASSESDSLYEAF
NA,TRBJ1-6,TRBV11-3,ASSGLNSPLH
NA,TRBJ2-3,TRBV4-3,ASSPSGTDTQY
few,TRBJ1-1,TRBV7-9,ASSSPGQNTEAF
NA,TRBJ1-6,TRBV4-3,ASSQEVRVASPLH
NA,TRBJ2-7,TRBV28,ASSLRVPYEQY
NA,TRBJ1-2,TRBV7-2,ASNKQGDYGYT
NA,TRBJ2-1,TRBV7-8,ASSGGTFYNEQF
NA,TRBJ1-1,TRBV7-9,ASSGLMNTEAF
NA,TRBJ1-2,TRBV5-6,ASSTGHYGYT
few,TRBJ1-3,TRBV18,ASSRGQISGNTIY